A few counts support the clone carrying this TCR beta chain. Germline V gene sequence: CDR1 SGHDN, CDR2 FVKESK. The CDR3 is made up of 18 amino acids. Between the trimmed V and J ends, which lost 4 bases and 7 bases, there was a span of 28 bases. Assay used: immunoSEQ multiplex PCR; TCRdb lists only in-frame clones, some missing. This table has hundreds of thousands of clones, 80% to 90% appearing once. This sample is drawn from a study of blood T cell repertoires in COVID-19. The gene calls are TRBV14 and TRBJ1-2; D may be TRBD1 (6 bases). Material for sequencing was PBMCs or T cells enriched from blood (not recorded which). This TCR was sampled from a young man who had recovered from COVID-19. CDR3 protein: CASSRHPRAGDTGSGYTF. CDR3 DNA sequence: TGTGCCAGCAGCCGCCACCCCCGGGCAGGGGATACGGGCAGTGGCTACACCTTC.